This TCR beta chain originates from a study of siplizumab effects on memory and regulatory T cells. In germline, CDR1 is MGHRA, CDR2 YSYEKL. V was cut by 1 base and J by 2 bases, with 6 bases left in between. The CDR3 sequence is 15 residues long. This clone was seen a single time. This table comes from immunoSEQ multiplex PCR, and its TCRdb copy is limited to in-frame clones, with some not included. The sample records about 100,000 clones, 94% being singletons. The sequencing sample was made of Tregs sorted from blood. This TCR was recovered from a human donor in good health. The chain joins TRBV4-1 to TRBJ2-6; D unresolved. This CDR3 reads CASSQVIAGANVLTF. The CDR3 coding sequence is TGCGCCAGCAGCCAAGTTATTGCTGGGGCCAACGTCCTGACTTTC.